This is a list of T cell receptor beta chains from one sample in a study of blood T cell repertoires in COVID-19. Produced via immunoSEQ multiplex PCR; TCRdb's table is partial and in-frame only. Here the sample spans about 290,000 clones, around four fifths being singletons. Sequenced sample: peripheral blood. These receptors were collected from a woman between 45 and 60 years old with active or convalescent COVID-19. Each CDR3 is given with its conserved first and last residue. D genes are given only for firm matches. Not all rows give a size; the values are once, few, many and, for expanded clones, a class.

d_call,v_call,j_call,clone_size,cdr3_nt,cdr3_aa
TRBD1,TRBV19,TRBJ2-5,few,TGTGCCAGTAGTATAGGAGTGGGACAGGGGGAAGAGACCCAGTACTTC,CASSIGVGQGEETQYF
NA,TRBV6-5,TRBJ1-1,NA,TGTGCCAGCAAAACCGGGGTTATTGAAGCTTTCTTT,CASKTGVIEAFF
NA,TRBV7-9,TRBJ2-2,NA,TGTGCCAGCAGCCTAGTTGGGACACACACCGGGGAGCTGTTTTTT,CASSLVGTHTGELFF
NA,TRBV5-1,TRBJ2-7,NA,TGCGCCAGCAGCTTGGGGGAGAGATTGGGAGAGCAGTACTTC,CASSLGERLGEQYF
TRBD1,TRBV7-9,TRBJ1-4,few,TGTGCCAGCAGCCCTCCCGGGACAGCTAATGAAAAACTGTTTTTT,CASSPPGTANEKLFF
NA,TRBV20-1,TRBJ1-5,few,TGCAGTGCTAGTAGCCGGGGGAATCAGCCCCAGCATTTT,CSASSRGNQPQHF
NA,TRBV7-9,TRBJ2-2,NA,TGTGCCAGCCGTACGGTATCGAACACCGGGGAGCTGTTTTTT,CASRTVSNTGELFF
NA,TRBV29-1,TRBJ1-4,NA,TGCAGCGTTGCTTCCGGTGAAAAACTGTTTTTT,CSVASGEKLFF
NA,TRBV11-2,TRBJ2-5,NA,TGTGCCAGCAGCTTAGTCCGCGGGAAAGAGACCCAGTACTTC,CASSLVRGKETQYF
TRBD2,TRBV7-9,TRBJ2-3,NA,TGTGCCAGCAGCCTCCGGACTAGCGGGAGACGCACAGATACGCAGTATTTT,CASSLRTSGRRTDTQYF
TRBD2,TRBV5-1,TRBJ2-7,once,TGCGCCAGCAGCTTCGGCGGGGGTGGGGACGAGCAGTACTTC,CASSFGGGGDEQYF
TRBD1,TRBV27,TRBJ2-7,few,TGTGCCAGCAGTCAACAGGGGGCCTACGAGCAGTACTTC,CASSQQGAYEQYF
NA,TRBV30,TRBJ2-7,NA,TGTGCCTGGGGGGACGGTTCGGGGTACGAGCAGTACTTC,CAWGDGSGYEQYF
NA,TRBV15,TRBJ1-2,NA,TGTGCCACCAGCAGAGATGTGGGGGGGCGACTTGTGGGCTACACCTTC,CATSRDVGGRLVGYTF
NA,TRBV7-8,TRBJ1-1,NA,TGTGCCAGCAGCTCACGACAGGCCTACACTGAAGCTTTCTTT,CASSSRQAYTEAFF
TRBD2,TRBV5-1,TRBJ2-3,NA,TGCGCCAGCAGCTTGGGACTAGCGGGAACCACAGATACGCAGTATTTT,CASSLGLAGTTDTQYF
TRBD2,TRBV12-5,TRBJ2-3,NA,TGTGCTGCGAAGTATGGCGGGAGGGCCCATCCCCCGTATTTT,CAAKYGGRAHPPYF
TRBD2,TRBV11-2,TRBJ2-2,NA,TGTGCCAGCAGCTTAATGGCGGGAGCGCCTACCGGGGAGCTGTTTTTT,CASSLMAGAPTGELFF
TRBD1,TRBV13,TRBJ1-3,once,TGTGCCAGCAGCCTCAGACAGGGGGCTGCGGACACCATATATTTT,CASSLRQGAADTIYF
TRBD1,TRBV28,TRBJ2-5,few,TGTGCCAGCAGTTTAATGGGACAGCCCCAAGAGACCCAGTACTTC,CASSLMGQPQETQYF
TRBD2,TRBV19,TRBJ2-5,NA,TGTGCCAGTAGTCGACTAGCGGGGGAAGTTCAAGAGACCCAGTACTTC,CASSRLAGEVQETQYF
TRBD2,TRBV6-5,TRBJ2-7,once,TGTGCCAGCAGCCGCGCGGGGGTCGGATACGAGCAGTACTTC,CASSRAGVGYEQYF
NA,TRBV5-6,TRBJ2-7,NA,TGTGCCAGCAGCCGCCCCCGACTGGCCGACTGGGGCCACGAGCAGTACTTC,CASSRPRLADWGHEQYF
TRBD2,TRBV18,TRBJ2-5,NA,TGTGCCAGCTCACCACTAGCGGGCGATCAAGAGACCCAGTACTTC,CASSPLAGDQETQYF
TRBD1,TRBV27,TRBJ1-6,NA,TGTGCCAGCAGTCTTGGACAGGGGGCCTATTCACCCCTCCACTTT,CASSLGQGAYSPLHF
TRBD1,TRBV19,TRBJ2-6,NA,TGTGCCAGTAGTATAGATTGGTATGGACAGGGGGACTCTGGGGCCAACGTCCTGACTTTC,CASSIDWYGQGDSGANVLTF
TRBD2,TRBV4-1,TRBJ2-1,NA,TGCGCCAGCAGCCAAGCCATGACTAGCGTCGACAATGAGCAGTTCTTC,CASSQAMTSVDNEQFF
TRBD1,TRBV12-3/TRBV12-4,TRBJ2-5,NA,TGTGCCAGCGGGACAGGGTTGGAGACCCAGTACTTC,CASGTGLETQYF
NA,TRBV28,TRBJ1-1,NA,TGTGCCAGCAGTTTGGGAGGGGGAACTGAAGCTTTCTTT,CASSLGGGTEAFF
TRBD1,TRBV5-4,TRBJ2-3,few,TGTGCCAGCAGCTTGACAGGGGGAAGGCAGTATTTT,CASSLTGGRQYF
TRBD1,TRBV2,TRBJ1-6,NA,TGTGCCAGCAGCCGGGACAGGGGTTATTCACCCCTCCACTTT,CASSRDRGYSPLHF
TRBD1,TRBV6-6,TRBJ2-6,NA,TGTGCCAGCAGTCTAGGGTGGGGACAGCCCTCTGGGGCCAACGTCCTGACTTTC,CASSLGWGQPSGANVLTF
TRBD2,TRBV5-1,TRBJ2-7,NA,TGCGCCAGCAGCTTGGGAGGCCTAGCGGGATCCTACGAGCAGTACTTC,CASSLGGLAGSYEQYF
TRBD2,TRBV30,TRBJ2-7,few,TGTGCCTGGAGTGGCGGGAGATGGGCCGAGCAGTACTTC,CAWSGGRWAEQYF
NA,TRBV7-8,TRBJ2-7,few,TGTGCCAGCAGCTTACCGAGTACCCGGGAGCAGTACTTC,CASSLPSTREQYF
NA,TRBV7-9,TRBJ1-5,NA,TGTGCCAGCAGCACAGGGCCCAATCAGCCCCAGCATTTT,CASSTGPNQPQHF
TRBD1,TRBV5-8,TRBJ2-3,once,TGTGCCAGCAAGAACAGGGGATGGGATACGCAGTATTTT,CASKNRGWDTQYF
NA,TRBV7-9,TRBJ2-7,NA,TGTGCCAGCAGCAGCCGGGACAAGGGTTTCGAGCAGTACTTC,CASSSRDKGFEQYF
NA,TRBV18,TRBJ2-5,NA,TGTGCCAGCTCACGGGGAGGCCAAGAGACCCAGTACTTC,CASSRGGQETQYF
TRBD2,TRBV24-1,TRBJ2-1,NA,TGTGCCACCAGTGATTTGCCGGGAGCGGGAGGTTTAAATGAGCAGTTCTTC,CATSDLPGAGGLNEQFF
TRBD2,TRBV29-1,TRBJ2-3,NA,TGCAGCGTCGCTAGCGGGAGCACAGATACGCAGTATTTT,CSVASGSTDTQYF
NA,TRBV6-1,TRBJ1-1,NA,TGTGCCAGCAGTGATGCGGGGGGCACTGAAGCTTTCTTT,CASSDAGGTEAFF
NA,TRBV1,TRBJ2-7,NA,TGCACCAGCAGCCGCCTACGACTAGCGGGAGCCTACGAGCAGTACTTC,CTSSRLRLAGAYEQYF
TRBD1,TRBV5-1,TRBJ2-5,NA,TGCGCCAGCAGCGCCATGGACAGGGGCGAGGGGACCCAGTACTTC,CASSAMDRGEGTQYF
NA,TRBV28,TRBJ2-2,NA,TGTGCCAGCAGTCACTCGAACACCGGGGAGCTGTTTTTT,CASSHSNTGELFF
TRBD1,TRBV3-1/TRBV3-2,TRBJ2-7,NA,TGTGCCAGCAGCCAAGATCAGGTTCTAGGCAGGGGGTTGCCCCTCACCTACGAGCAGTACTTC,CASSQDQVLGRGLPLTYEQYF
NA,TRBV27,TRBJ2-3,NA,TGTGCCAGCAGTCCCCTTGGGTCCTGGGCGGATACGCAGTATTTT,CASSPLGSWADTQYF
TRBD2,TRBV11-2,TRBJ2-6,NA,TGTGCCAGCAGTTCCGTACTAGCGGGAGGCTCTGGGGCCAACGTCCTGACTTTC,CASSSVLAGGSGANVLTF
TRBD1,TRBV9,TRBJ2-3,NA,TGTGCCAGCAGCGTAGAGGCGTGGACAGGGGGCACAGATACGCAGTATTTT,CASSVEAWTGGTDTQYF
TRBD1,TRBV5-4,TRBJ1-6,NA,TGTGCCAGCAGCTTACAGGGACAGGGCTGGTCACCCCTCCACTTT,CASSLQGQGWSPLHF
NA,TRBV28,TRBJ1-1,NA,TGTGCCAGCAGTTTACAGGGGAACACTGAAGCTTTCTTT,CASSLQGNTEAFF
TRBD2,TRBV28,TRBJ2-7,NA,TGTGCCAGCAGGCTTAGCGGGAGTTCGTACGAGCAGTACTTC,CASRLSGSSYEQYF
TRBD1,TRBV27,TRBJ2-7,NA,TGTGCCAGCAGTTTATCCCCCGGACAGGGGACATCACGGCAGTACTTC,CASSLSPGQGTSRQYF